Sequencing of this T cell receptor (beta chain) was carried out in a study of shared clonotypes between healthy human individuals. Overall study results and limits: Sample collection involved blood only; tissue repertoires are likely different. Relative to memory subsets, naive subsets generally showed larger estimated richness. The donor pool, a small one, limited the genetic and exposure-history diversity represented.

The naive CD8 subset, CD45RO-negative cells positively selected for CCR7, excluded terminally differentiated effector memory CD45RA+ cells. Every contributor of samples was a Caucasian grown-up residing in Nashville, Tennessee. V lost 5 bases and J lost 4, with 9 bases in between. This CDR3 is 12 amino acids long. From germline, CDR1 is MNHEY and CDR2 SMNVEV (reference sequence). This table comes from immunoSEQ multiplex PCR, and its TCRdb copy is limited to in-frame clones, with some not included. The data hold more than 550,000 clones, with 92% observed a single time. This clone was observed a few times. The antigen is not known. Other nucleotide sequences from this sample produce the same CDR3.

The origin of this receptor is a man aged 25 to 45 in good health. V usage is TRBV27 and J usage is TRBJ2-7, with D unresolved. The sequencing input was naive CD8+ T cells sorted from blood. The CDR3 loop reads CASSPSGYEQYF. CDR3 nucleotide sequence: TGTGCCAGCAGTCCTAGTGGTTACGAGCAGTACTTC.